The 2 T cell receptor beta chains presented below share a single source sample, sequenced in a study of PD-1 blockade in classical Hodgkin lymphoma. The patients all showed relapse after autologous stem cell transplantation, while their brentuximab vedotin exposure varied. Only in-frame clones appear in the TCRdb table, and some are missing; sequencing was by immunoSEQ multiplex PCR. The sample lists tens of thousands of clones, around 82% occurring once. Sample: peripheral blood mononuclear cells (PBMCs), taken before the second cycle of nivolumab. These receptors came from a human donor with classical Hodgkin lymphoma.

CDR3 protein: CASSQALTDTQYF. In DNA, the CDR3 is TGCGCCAGCAGCCAAGCACTCACAGATACGCAGTATTTT. The rearrangement uses TRBV5-1 and TRBJ2-3; D not certain. This CDR3 comprises 13 residues. The germline CDR1 and CDR2 sequences are SGHRS and YFSETQ. Trimming pared 4 bases from V and 2 bases from J, leaving 8 bases between.

The J gene is TRBJ2-1, the V gene TRBV2; D perhaps matches TRBD1 (6 bases). Germline CDR1 is SNHLY and CDR2 is FYNNEI. The V end lost 6 bases, the J end lost 2 bases, and 14 bases lay between the germline ends. The length of the CDR3 is 15 residues. The CDR3 spells CASSQGRTAYNEQFF. As DNA, the CDR3 is TGTGCCAGCAGCCAAGGACGGACAGCCTACAATGAGCAGTTCTTC.